This T cell receptor beta chain was documented in a study of blood T cell repertoires in COVID-19. Assay used: immunoSEQ multiplex PCR; TCRdb lists only in-frame clones, some missing. The sample records fewer than 150,000 clones, 84% being singletons. The CDR3 length is 13 residues. CDR1 is MNHEY, CDR2 SMNVEV, per germline (reference sequence). The trim removed 8 bases at V and 5 bases at J, leaving 5 bases unmatched. The sequenced material came from peripheral blood. The V and J genes are TRBV27 and TRBJ2-2, with 7 bases matching TRBD1. The sequence came from a woman in her thirties who had recovered from COVID-19. For the CDR3, the DNA is TGTGCCAGCGCCAGGACAGGTACCGGGGAGCTGTTTTTT. Protein product: CASARTGTGELFF.